The entry below gives a single TCR beta chain sequence along with its context. This entry comes from a study of T cell repertoires in cytomegalovirus infection. The wider study: Indications came from public TCR beta signatures; they pointed to CMV infection and to a matching HLA type.

From germline, CDR1 is LNHDA and CDR2 SQIVND (reference sequence). With V trimmed by 3 bases and J by 7 bases, 9 bases remained unmatched. This CDR3 has 15 amino acids. In TCRdb, the reads were re-called with MiXCR into one record per CDR3 protein. The sample lists fewer than 700,000 distinct CDR3 sequences, around 24% occurring once. The sequenced sample was CD8+ T cells from PBMCs. This receptor was obtained from a human donor in good health (CMV status not recorded). Some clones in this sample may be carry-over from other donors' samples. This chain uses TRBV19 with TRBJ2-1, with 7 bases fitting TRBD2. CDR3 DNA sequence: TGTGCCAGTAGTATGGGGGGGGGTTCGTTTAATGAGCAGTTCTTC. Translated, it gives CASSMGGGSFNEQFF.